These 5 T cell receptor beta chains originate from one sample sequenced in a study of Graves' ophthalmopathy and Graves' hyperthyroidism. The study amplified TCR beta CDR3 regions using RNA transcripts. In the first round, RT-PCR was carried out with HTBI primers, and a multiplex PCR formed the second round. TCRdb used MiXCR to reprocess the multiplex PCR reads, holding one entry per CDR3 protein. The sample consists of 600,000 to 650,000 distinct CDR3 sequences, 22% of them appearing once. Input material: peripheral blood. All receptors come from a woman under 30 with stable Graves' hyperthyroidism. Some clones in this sample may be carry-over from other donors' samples.

The rearrangement joins TRBV6-2 or TRBV6-3 to TRBJ1-2; D uncertain. This CDR3 is 14 amino acids long. Looked up from germline, CDR1 is MNHEY and CDR2 is SVGEGT. Between the trimmed V and J ends, which lost 6 bases and 7 bases, there was a span of 18 bases. The CDR3 nucleotides are TGTGCCAGCAGGGCTGCTGACATCGGTTTTGGCTACACCTTC. It encodes CASRAADIGFGYTF.

There are many counts of this clonotype. The chain uses TRBV12-5 and TRBJ2-7; D gene unclear. The V end was cut by 0 bases, the J end by 3 bases, with 6 bases between. In germline, CDR1 is LGHNT, CDR2 FRNRAP. This CDR3 contains 13 residues. The CDR3 DNA is TGTGCTAGTGGTTTGGTAAGGAGCTACGAGCAGTACTTC. Its translation is CASGLVRSYEQYF.

This clonotype was observed many times. V is TRBV7-8 and J is TRBJ2-2; D may be TRBD1 (6 bases). V was cut by 6 bases and J by 7 bases, with 15 bases left in between. Germline lookup yields CDR1 SGHVS and CDR2 FQNEAQ. This CDR3 is 14 amino acids long. The CDR3 is CASRLSRGSGELFF. The CDR3 bases are TGTGCCAGCAGGTTATCTAGGGGGAGCGGGGAGCTGTTTTTT. The entire variable domain, with the rest obtained from reference TRBV7-8 and TRBJ2-2, is as follows: GAGVSQSPRYKVAKRGQDVALRCDPISGHVSLFWYQQALGQGPEFLTYFQNEAQLDKSGLPSDRFFAERPEGSVSTLKIQRTQQEDSAVYLCASRLSRGSGELFFGEGSRLTVL.

This clonotype showed up many times. The chain employs TRBV10-1 and TRBJ2-5; 9 bases are a match to TRBD1. Trimming removed 3 bases from V and 6 bases from J; junction bases left unmatched: 5. Germline values: CDR1 WNHNN, CDR2 SYGVQD (reference sequence). The CDR3 consists of 14 residues. The CDR3 DNA is TGCGCCAGCAGTGAAGGGACAGGGATGAAGACCCAGTACTTC. It translates to CASSEGTGMKTQYF.

This rearrangement joins TRBV2 to TRBJ2-7; 9 nucleotides match TRBD1. Germline V gene lookup returns CDR1 SNHLY and CDR2 FYNNEI. This CDR3 comprises 15 residues. Losses at the gene ends were 0 bases for V and 4 bases for J; bases not matched to a gene: 4. This CDR3 is CASSEAGTGIYEQYF. DNA for the CDR3: TGTGCCAGCAGTGAAGCGGGGACAGGGATATACGAGCAGTACTTC. Full variable domain (remainder filled in from reference TRBV2 and TRBJ2-7): EPEVTQTPSHQVTQMGQEVILRCVPISNHLYFYWYRQILGQKVEFLVSFYNNEISEKSEIFDDQFSVERPDGSNFTLKIRSTKLEDSAMYFCASSEAGTGIYEQYFGPGTRLTVT.